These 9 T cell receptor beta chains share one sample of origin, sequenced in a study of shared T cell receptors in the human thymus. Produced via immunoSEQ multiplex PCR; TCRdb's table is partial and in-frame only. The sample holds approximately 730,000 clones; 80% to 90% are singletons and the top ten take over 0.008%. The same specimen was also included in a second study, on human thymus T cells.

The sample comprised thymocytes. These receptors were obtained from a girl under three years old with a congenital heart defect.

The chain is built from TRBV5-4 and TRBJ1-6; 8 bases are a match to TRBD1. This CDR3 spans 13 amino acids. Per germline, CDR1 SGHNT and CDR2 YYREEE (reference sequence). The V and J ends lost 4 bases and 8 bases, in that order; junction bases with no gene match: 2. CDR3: CASSHRGYSPLHF. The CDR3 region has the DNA TGTGCCAGCAGCCACAGGGGGTATTCACCCCTCCACTTT.

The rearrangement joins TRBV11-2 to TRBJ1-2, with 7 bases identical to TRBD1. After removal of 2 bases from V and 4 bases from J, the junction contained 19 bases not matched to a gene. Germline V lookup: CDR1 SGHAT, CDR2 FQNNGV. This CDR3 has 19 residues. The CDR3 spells CASSLSHSIQLGTAYGYTF. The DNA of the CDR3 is TGTGCCAGCAGCTTATCCCACTCTATTCAACTCGGGACAGCCTATGGCTACACCTTC.

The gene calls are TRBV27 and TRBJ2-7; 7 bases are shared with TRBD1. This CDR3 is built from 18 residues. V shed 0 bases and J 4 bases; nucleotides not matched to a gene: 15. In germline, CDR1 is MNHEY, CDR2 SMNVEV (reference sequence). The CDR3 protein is CASSLSPPGWDSPYEQYF. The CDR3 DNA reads TGTGCCAGCAGTTTATCCCCCCCCGGGTGGGACAGTCCATACGAGCAGTACTTC.

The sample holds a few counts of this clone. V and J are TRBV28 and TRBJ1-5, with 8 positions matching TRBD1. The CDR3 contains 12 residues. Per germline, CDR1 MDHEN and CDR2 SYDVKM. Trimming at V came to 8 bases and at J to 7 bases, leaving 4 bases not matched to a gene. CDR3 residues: CASRDRGQPQHF. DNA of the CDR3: TGTGCCAGCCGCGACAGGGGACAGCCCCAGCATTTT.

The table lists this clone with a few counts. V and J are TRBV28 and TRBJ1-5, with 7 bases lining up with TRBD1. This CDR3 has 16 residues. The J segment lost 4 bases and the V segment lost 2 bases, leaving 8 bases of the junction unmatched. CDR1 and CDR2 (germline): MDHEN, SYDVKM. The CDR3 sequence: CASSLNHRGWNQPQHF. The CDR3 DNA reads TGTGCCAGCAGTTTAAACCACAGGGGTTGGAATCAGCCCCAGCATTTT.

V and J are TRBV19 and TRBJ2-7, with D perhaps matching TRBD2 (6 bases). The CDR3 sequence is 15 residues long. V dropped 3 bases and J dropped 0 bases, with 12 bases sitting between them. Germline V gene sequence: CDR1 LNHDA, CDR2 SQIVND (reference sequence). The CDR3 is CASSIRGLLSYEQYF. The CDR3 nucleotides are TGTGCCAGTAGTATTCGGGGACTCCTCTCCTACGAGCAGTACTTC.

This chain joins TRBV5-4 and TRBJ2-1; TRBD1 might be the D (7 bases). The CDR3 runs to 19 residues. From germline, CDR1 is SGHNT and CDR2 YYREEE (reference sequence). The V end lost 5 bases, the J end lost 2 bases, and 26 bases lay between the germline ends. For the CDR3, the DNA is TGTGCCAGCAGGACCACTAAGGCGGGACAGAAAAAACCCTACAATGAGCAGTTCTTC. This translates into CASRTTKAGQKKPYNEQFF. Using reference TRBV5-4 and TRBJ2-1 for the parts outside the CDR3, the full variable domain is ETGVTQSPTHLIKTRGQQVTLRCSSQSGHNTVSWYQQALGQGPQFIFQYYREEENGRGNFPPRFSGLQFPNYSSELNVNALELDDSALYLCASRTTKAGQKKPYNEQFFGPGTRLTVL.

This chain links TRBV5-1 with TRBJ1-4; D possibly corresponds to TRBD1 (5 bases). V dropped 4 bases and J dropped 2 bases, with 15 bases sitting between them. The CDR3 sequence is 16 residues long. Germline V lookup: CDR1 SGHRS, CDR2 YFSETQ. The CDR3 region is CASSRTSGVTNEKLFF. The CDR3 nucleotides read TGCGCCAGCAGCCGGACGTCGGGGGTTACTAATGAAAAACTGTTTTTT.

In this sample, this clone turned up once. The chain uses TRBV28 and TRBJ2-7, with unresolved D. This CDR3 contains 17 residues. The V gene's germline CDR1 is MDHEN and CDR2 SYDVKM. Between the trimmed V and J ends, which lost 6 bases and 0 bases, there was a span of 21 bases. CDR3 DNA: TGTGCCAGCAGCTCGCGATGGTTACTTTCTTCCTCCTACGAGCAGTACTTC. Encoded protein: CASSSRWLLSSSYEQYF.